The 14 T cell receptor beta chains reported below all come from one sample, sequenced in a study of cytomegalovirus exposure and HLA in healthy donors. The PCR contained 60 Vbeta and 13 Jbeta primers. Measured with immunoSEQ multiplex PCR; TCRdb has only the in-frame clones, and not every one. The profile covers roughly 100,000 clones, with about 81% appearing a single time and roughly 2.1% taken by the ten largest. The sample consisted of PBMCs. These receptors came from a young man in good health and CMV-seronegative.

This chain connects TRBV2 to TRBJ1-5, with no clear D. The CDR3 consists of 15 residues. Trimming shortened V by 5 bases and J by 0 bases, and 11 bases separated the two germline ends. The germline V gene has CDR1 SNHLY and CDR2 FYNNEI. The CDR3 loop reads CASSYDGNSNQPQHF. The DNA for the CDR3 is TGTGCCAGCAGTTACGACGGGAATAGCAATCAGCCCCAGCATTTT.

This chain connects TRBV15 to TRBJ2-5, with D possibly matching TRBD2 (5 bases). V was pared by 5 bases and J by 5 bases, with 15 bases between. This CDR3 comprises 14 residues. Germline V lookup: CDR1 LNHNV, CDR2 YYDKDF (reference sequence). CDR3 residues: CATSHDGAAETQYF. The CDR3 DNA is TGTGCCACCAGCCATGATGGAGCGGCGGAGACCCAGTACTTC.

The rearrangement uses TRBV29-1 and TRBJ1-1, with 10 bases lining up with TRBD1. The CDR3 totals 13 residues. Unmatched junction bases numbered 7, after V lost 5 bases and J lost 7 bases. The germline V gene has CDR1 SQVTM and CDR2 ANQGSEA. The CDR3 reads CSVLTGGNGEAFF. The DNA for the CDR3 is TGCAGCGTTTTGACAGGGGGCAATGGTGAAGCTTTCTTT.

This clone was seen a single time. The CDR3 DNA is TGTGCCAGCTCACCTAGGAGGCTAGATGACACAGATACGCAGTATTTT. The encoded protein is CASSPRRLDDTDTQYF. J is TRBJ2-3 and V is TRBV18; maybe TRBD2 (5 bases). Germline CDR1 reads KGHSH; CDR2 reads LQKENI. V shed 3 bases and J shed 2 bases, with 15 bases lying between them. The CDR3 runs 16 residues. The full variable domain, with the rest looked up from reference TRBV18 and TRBJ2-3, is NAGVMQNPRHLVRRRGQEARLRCSPMKGHSHVYWYRQLPEEGLKFMVYLQKENIIDESGMPKERFSAEFPKEGPSILRIQQVVRGDSAAYFCASSPRRLDDTDTQYFGPGTRLTVL.

The CDR3 spells CASSLSVRDRHYEQYF. In DNA form, the CDR3 reads TGTGCCAGCAGTTTATCGGTCAGGGACAGACACTACGAGCAGTACTTC. V usage is TRBV27 and J usage is TRBJ2-7, with TRBD1 identical over 7 bases. V shed 0 bases and J 3 bases; nucleotides not matched to a gene: 8. The CDR3 totals 16 residues. CDR1 is MNHEY, CDR2 SMNVEV, per germline (reference sequence).

V gene TRBV5-1 combines with J gene TRBJ2-7; 8 bases match TRBD1. This CDR3 has 14 residues. Trimming took 3 bases from V and 7 from J; bases not matched to a gene: 9. Germline values: CDR1 SGHRS, CDR2 YFSETQ. The CDR3 nucleotides are TGCGCCAGCAGCTCACGACAGGGGAACGCTGAGCAGTACTTC. Encoded protein: CASSSRQGNAEQYF.

The V call is TRBV15, the J call TRBJ2-1, with TRBD2 matching 14 bases. Per germline, CDR1 LNHNV and CDR2 YYDKDF (reference sequence). The CDR3 consists of 18 residues. V was pared by 3 bases and J by 4 bases, with 8 bases of the junction left unmatched. This CDR3 reads CATSRTGTSGSGYNEQFF. The CDR3 DNA follows: TGTGCCACCAGCAGGACGGGGACTAGCGGGAGCGGGTACAATGAGCAGTTCTTC.

This clone came up once. This chain uses TRBV27 with TRBJ1-5; unclear D gene. This CDR3 contains 13 residues. The V end was cut by 3 bases, the J end by 2 bases, with 5 bases between. Germline V gene data show CDR1 as MNHEY and CDR2 as SMNVEV (reference sequence). The CDR3 region is CASSFRGNQPQHF. The CDR3 nucleotides are TGTGCCAGCAGTTTTCGAGGCAATCAGCCCCAGCATTTT.

The V and J genes are TRBV6-6 and TRBJ1-4; D unclear. V dropped 9 bases and J dropped 4 bases, with 6 bases sitting between them. The CDR3 extends over 11 amino acids. Looked up from germline, CDR1 is MNHNY and CDR2 is SVGAGI (reference sequence). The CDR3 loop is CASRFNEKLFF. As DNA, the CDR3 is TGTGCCAGTAGATTTAATGAAAAACTGTTTTTT.

This chain links TRBV2 with TRBJ2-7; 8 bases match TRBD2. This CDR3 is built from 15 residues. Per the germline V gene, CDR1 is SNHLY and CDR2 is FYNNEI. The V and J ends lost 7 bases and 2 bases, in that order; junction bases with no gene match: 10. The CDR3 DNA reads TGTGCCAGCACACTCAGGGCGGGGGGTACCTACGAGCAGTACTTC. Encoded protein: CASTLRAGGTYEQYF.

This chain links TRBV5-1 with TRBJ2-7, with a tentative D call TRBD2 (7 bases). CDR1 and CDR2 (germline): SGHRS, YFSETQ. The CDR3 sequence is 14 residues long. V gave up 4 bases and J gave up 4 bases, with 15 bases separating them. The chain's CDR3 is CASSGGGGAYEQYF. CDR3 nucleotides: TGCGCCAGCAGCGGGGGCGGGGGTGCTTACGAGCAGTACTTC.

This clone was detected only once. At one end the junction does not follow the germline gene, possibly because of a read error. V gene TRBV7-2 combines with J gene TRBJ1-2, with D possibly being TRBD1 (5 bases). There are 12 residues in the CDR3. The germline CDR1 and CDR2 sequences are SGHTA and FQGNSA. CDR3 region: CASSPPGGAILF. The CDR3 DNA follows: TGTGCCAGCAGCCCGCCGGGTGGGGCGATACTATTC.

The chain couples TRBV6-1 to TRBJ1-1; D is unresolved. The CDR3 is 14 amino acids. The V and J ends lost 4 bases and 3 bases respectively, with 12 bases between them. CDR1 and CDR2 from the germline V gene are MNHNS and SASEGT. The CDR3 DNA sequence: TGTGCCAGCAGTGGGTCTGGGCGGGACACTGAAGCTTTCTTT. It encodes CASSGSGRDTEAFF.

V gene TRBV6-1 combines with J gene TRBJ1-3; D ambiguous. Germline V gene data show CDR1 as MNHNS and CDR2 as SASEGT. The CDR3 has 17 residues. The V and J ends lost 1 base and 0 bases respectively, with 13 bases between them. CDR3 amino acids: CASSEGTAGYSGNTIYF. DNA of the CDR3: TGTGCCAGCAGTGAAGGCACGGCGGGCTACTCTGGAAACACCATATATTTT.